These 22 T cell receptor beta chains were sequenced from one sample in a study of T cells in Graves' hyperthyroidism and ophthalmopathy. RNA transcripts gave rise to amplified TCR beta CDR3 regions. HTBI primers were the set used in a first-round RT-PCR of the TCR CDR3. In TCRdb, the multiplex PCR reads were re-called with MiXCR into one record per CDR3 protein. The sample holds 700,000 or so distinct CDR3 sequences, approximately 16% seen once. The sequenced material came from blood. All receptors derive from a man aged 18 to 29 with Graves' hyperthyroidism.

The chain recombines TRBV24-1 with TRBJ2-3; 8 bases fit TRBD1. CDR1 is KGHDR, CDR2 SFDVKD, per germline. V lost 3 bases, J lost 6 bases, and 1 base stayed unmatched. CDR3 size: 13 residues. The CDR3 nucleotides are TGTGCCACCAGTGATGCAGGGGGCGATACGCAGTATTTT. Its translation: CATSDAGGDTQYF.

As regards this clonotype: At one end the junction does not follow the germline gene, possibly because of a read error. The CDR3 DNA sequence: TGTGCCATCAGTGGAACAGGCTCTGGGAACACCATATATTTT. It is translated as CAISGTGSGNTIYF. This rearrangement joins TRBV10-3 to TRBJ1-3, with D perhaps TRBD1 (5 bases). The CDR3 has 14 amino acids. Germline V gene sequence: CDR1 ENHRY, CDR2 SYGVKD.

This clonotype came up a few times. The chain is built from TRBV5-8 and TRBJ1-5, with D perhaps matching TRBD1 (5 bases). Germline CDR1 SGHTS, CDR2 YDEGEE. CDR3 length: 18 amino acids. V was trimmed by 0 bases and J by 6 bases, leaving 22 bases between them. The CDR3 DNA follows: TGTGCCAGCAGCTTGGGGGGGACCCCTAAGGAACGCGGTCAGCCCCAGCATTTT. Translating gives CASSLGGTPKERGQPQHF.

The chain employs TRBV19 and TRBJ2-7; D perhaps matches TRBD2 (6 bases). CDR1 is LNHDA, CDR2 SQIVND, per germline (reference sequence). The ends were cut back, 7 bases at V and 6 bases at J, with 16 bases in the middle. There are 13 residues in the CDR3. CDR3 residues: CASNSGGKGEQYF. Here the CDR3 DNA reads TGTGCCAGTAACTCTGGAGGGAAGGGCGAGCAGTACTTC.

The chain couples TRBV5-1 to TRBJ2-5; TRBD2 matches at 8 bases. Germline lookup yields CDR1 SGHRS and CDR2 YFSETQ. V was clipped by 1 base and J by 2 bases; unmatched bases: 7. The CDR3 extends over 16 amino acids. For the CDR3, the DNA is TGCGCCAGCAGCTTGCGGGTAGCGGGGCCTCAAGAGACCCAGTACTTC. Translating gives CASSLRVAGPQETQYF.

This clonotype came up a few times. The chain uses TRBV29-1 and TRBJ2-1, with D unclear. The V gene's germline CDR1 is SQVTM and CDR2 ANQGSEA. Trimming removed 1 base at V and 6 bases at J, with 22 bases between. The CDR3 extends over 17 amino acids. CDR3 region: CSVEGSPVSPDGNEQFF. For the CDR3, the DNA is TGCAGCGTTGAAGGATCCCCGGTCTCACCCGACGGCAATGAGCAGTTCTTC.

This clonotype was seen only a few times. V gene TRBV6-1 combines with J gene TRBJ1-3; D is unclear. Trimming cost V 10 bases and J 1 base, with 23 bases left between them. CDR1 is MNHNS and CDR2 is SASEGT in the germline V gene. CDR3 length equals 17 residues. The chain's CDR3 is CAIAPWVKRTSGNTIYF. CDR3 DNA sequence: TGTGCCATCGCCCCTTGGGTGAAGCGGACTTCTGGAAACACCATATATTTT.

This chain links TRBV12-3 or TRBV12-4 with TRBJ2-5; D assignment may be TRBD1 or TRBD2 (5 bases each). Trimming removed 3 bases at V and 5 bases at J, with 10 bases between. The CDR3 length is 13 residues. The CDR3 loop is CASSFLGDETQYF. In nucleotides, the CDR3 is TGTGCCAGCAGTTTTCTGGGGGACGAGACCCAGTACTTC.

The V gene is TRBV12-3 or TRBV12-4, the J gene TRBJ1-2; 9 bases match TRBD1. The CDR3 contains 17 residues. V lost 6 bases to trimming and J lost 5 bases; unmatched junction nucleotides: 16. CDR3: CASRPTGGRFRLYGYTF. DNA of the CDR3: TGTGCCAGCAGACCAACAGGGGGCCGGTTTAGATTGTATGGCTACACCTTC.

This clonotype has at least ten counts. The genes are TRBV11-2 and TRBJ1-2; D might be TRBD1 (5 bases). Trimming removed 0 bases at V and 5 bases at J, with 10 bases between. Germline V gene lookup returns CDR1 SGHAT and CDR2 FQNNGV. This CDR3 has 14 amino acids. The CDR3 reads CASSLEPGRYGYTF. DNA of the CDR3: TGTGCCAGCAGCTTAGAACCAGGGCGGTATGGCTACACCTTC.

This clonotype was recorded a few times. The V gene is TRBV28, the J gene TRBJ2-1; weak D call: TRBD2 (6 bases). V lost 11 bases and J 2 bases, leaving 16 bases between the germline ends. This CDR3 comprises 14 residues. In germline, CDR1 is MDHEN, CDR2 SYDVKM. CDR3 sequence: CACDSSATYNEQFF. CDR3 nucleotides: TGTGCCTGCGACTCTAGCGCCACCTACAATGAGCAGTTCTTC.

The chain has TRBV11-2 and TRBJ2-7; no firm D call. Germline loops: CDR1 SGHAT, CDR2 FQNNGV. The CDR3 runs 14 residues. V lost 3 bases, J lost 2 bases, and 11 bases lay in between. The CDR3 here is CASSFRIRAYEQYF. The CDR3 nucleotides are TGTGCCAGCAGCTTTCGGATCCGGGCCTACGAGCAGTACTTC.

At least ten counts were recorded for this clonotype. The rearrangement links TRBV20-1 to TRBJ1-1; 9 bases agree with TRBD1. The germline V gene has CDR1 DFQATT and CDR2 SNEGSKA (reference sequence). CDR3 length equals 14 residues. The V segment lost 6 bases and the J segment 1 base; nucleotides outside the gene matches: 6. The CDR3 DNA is TGCAGTGCAGAAAACAGGGGGCAGAACACTGAAGCTTTCTTT. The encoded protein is CSAENRGQNTEAFF.

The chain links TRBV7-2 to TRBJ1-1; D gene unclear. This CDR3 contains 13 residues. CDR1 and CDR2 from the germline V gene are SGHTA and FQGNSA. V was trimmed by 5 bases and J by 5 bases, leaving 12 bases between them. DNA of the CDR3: TGTGCCAGCAGCATGATCCCGGGGACTGAAGCTTTCTTT. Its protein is CASSMIPGTEAFF.

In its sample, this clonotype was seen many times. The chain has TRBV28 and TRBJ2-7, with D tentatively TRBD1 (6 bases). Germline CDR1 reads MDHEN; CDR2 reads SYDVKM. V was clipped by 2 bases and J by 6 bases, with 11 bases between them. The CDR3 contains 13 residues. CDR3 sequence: CASSLGGRVEQYF. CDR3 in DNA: TGTGCCAGCAGTTTAGGGGGCCGCGTCGAGCAGTACTTC. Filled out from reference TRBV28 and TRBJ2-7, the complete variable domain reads DVKVTQSSRYLVKRTGEKVFLECVQDMDHENMFWYRQDPGLGLRLIYFSYDVKMKEKGDIPEGYSVSREKKERFSLILESASTNQTSMYLCASSLGGRVEQYFGPGTRLTVT.

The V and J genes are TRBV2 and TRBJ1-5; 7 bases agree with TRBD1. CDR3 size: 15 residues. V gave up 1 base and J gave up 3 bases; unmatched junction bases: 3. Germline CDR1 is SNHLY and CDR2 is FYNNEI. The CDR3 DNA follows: TGTGCCAGCAGTGAAGGGACAGGACCCAATCAGCCCCAGCATTTT. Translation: CASSEGTGPNQPQHF.

DNA for the CDR3: TGCAGTGGGAAGCCGGGGGGGCCAGATGAGACCCAGTACTTC. As protein: CSGKPGGPDETQYF. The gene calls are TRBV20-1 and TRBJ2-5; TRBD2 matches 8 bases. The germline V gene encodes CDR1 DFQATT and CDR2 SNEGSKA (reference sequence). V shed 7 bases, J shed 5 bases, and the junction held 12 bases outside the gene matches. This CDR3 contains 14 residues.

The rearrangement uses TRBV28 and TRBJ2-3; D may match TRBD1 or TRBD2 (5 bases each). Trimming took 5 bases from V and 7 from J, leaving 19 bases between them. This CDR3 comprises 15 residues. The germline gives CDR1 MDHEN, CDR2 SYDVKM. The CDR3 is CASSPPAGTPNTQYF. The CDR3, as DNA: TGTGCCAGCAGTCCGCCGGCCGGGACGCCAAATACGCAGTATTTT.

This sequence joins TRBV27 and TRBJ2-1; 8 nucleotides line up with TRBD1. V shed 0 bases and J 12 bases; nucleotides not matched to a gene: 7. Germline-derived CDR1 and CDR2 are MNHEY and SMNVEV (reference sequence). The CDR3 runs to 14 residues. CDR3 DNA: TGTGCCAGCAGTTTATCGGACAGGGCTTTTGGGCAGTTCTTC. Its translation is CASSLSDRAFGQFF.

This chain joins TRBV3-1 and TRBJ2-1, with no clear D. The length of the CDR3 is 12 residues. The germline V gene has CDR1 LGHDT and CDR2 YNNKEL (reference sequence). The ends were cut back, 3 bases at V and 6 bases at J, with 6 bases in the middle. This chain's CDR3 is CASSHNLNEQFF. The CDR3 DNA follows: TGTGCCAGCAGCCACAACCTCAATGAGCAGTTCTTC.

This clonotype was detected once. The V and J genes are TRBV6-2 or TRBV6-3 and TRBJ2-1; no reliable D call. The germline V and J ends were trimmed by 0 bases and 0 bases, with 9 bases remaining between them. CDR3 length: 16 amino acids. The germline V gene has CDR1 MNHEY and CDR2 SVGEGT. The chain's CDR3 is CASSYSRVASYNEQFF. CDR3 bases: TGTGCCAGCAGTTACTCGAGAGTGGCCTCCTACAATGAGCAGTTCTTC.

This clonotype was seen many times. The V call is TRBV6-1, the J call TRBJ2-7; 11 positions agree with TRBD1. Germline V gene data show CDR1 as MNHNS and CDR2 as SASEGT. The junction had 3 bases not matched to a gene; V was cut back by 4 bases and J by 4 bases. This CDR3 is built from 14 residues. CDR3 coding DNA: TGTGCCAGCAGTGCCGGGACAGGGGGGTACGAGCAGTACTTC. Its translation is CASSAGTGGYEQYF.